This is a list of T cell receptor beta chains from one sample in a study of blood T cells in healthy people across ages. TCRdb re-derived calls from the 5' RACE reads in MiXCR, one entry per CDR3 protein. The top ten hold about 4% of the sample, which has 1,500,000 or so distinct CDR3 sequences, 40% to 45% seen once. Source material: blood. The source of these receptors is a woman between 18 and 30 years old in good health. CDR3s leave out the opening cysteine and the closing phenylalanine or tryptophan.

V | CDR3
TRBV6-5 | ASSYPGQLNTEAF
TRBV20-1 | SAKQGQGTEAF
TRBV20-1 | GLKERGSYNEQY
TRBV10-3 | AVGAGSSYEQY
TRBV3-1 | ASSIGLAAIDTQY
TRBV19 | ASSNTVGTDRH
TRBV7-2 | ASSPQRRGRTDTQY
TRBV12-3/TRBV12-4 | ASSPPGTSGRSSYNEQF
TRBV20-1 | SARDRTEAGYEQY
TRBV4-3 | ASSQDPPVSQRNNEQF
TRBV6-5 | ASSYSPGPGEQY
TRBV20-1 | SASPSQDYEQY
TRBV9 | ASSVHAGGANVLT
TRBV7-2 | ASSLYGREQY
TRBV2 | ASSGTCGFT
TRBV20-1 | SATADDSNQPQH
TRBV2 | ASSPWERSSYNEQF
TRBV20-1 | SARATRLTGELTYSNQPQH
TRBV7-8 | ASSLVRISGANVLT
TRBV29-1 | SVLGFNTEAF
TRBV9 | ASSVERVTANTEAF
TRBV5-1 | ASSWTGPANTGELF
TRBV4-1 | ASSQASGGASYNIQY
TRBV6-6 | ASSYKGTQY
TRBV20-1 | SARGVSGTEAF
TRBV24-1 | ATSDARGGSSYNEQF
TRBV6-6 | ASRIGMGTDTQY
TRBV18 | ASSPPEGRGNEQF
TRBV12-3/TRBV12-4 | ASSFMGADTGELF
TRBV7-2 | ASSLGLYNGYT
TRBV29-1 | SAYPSLHRDYNEQF
TRBV2 | AGQGAGQPQH
TRBV30 | AWRRLGNSPLH
TRBV27 | ASSFGGSAKNIQY
TRBV7-9 | ASSTGTIRGYT
TRBV5-1 | ASSLGGTSDYYNEQF
TRBV7-2 | ASSSRTGGNQPQH
TRBV29-1 | SVEDWTSLDNEQF
TRBV3-1 | ASSQPGRGAKNIQY
TRBV7-2 | ASSPDRFYEQY
TRBV11-2 | ASSEQGFPYEQY
TRBV11-2 | ASSSLRWTGNVGGTKNIQY